Following are 21 T cell receptor beta chains from one sample sequenced in a study of neurological immune-mediated disorders (dated by TCRdb to about 2019). The library was made by 5' RACE. The instrument was an Illumina HiSeq 2500. TCRdb handled the public reads itself, with Q25 trimming in fastp and clone calling in MiXCR, and kept productive beta chains. Rows are combined by CDR3 protein, so each entry shows the most common genes and DNA. The table for this sample lists about 84,000 distinct CDR3 sequences; 9% to 12% of them were counted only once. Roughly 1.8% of the sample goes to the ten largest clones. Sample: PBMCs. The receptors shown here come from a man aged 35 to 55 in good health.

The gene calls are TRBV27 and TRBJ1-5; possible D gene TRBD1, 5 bases. This CDR3 is 16 amino acids long. Germline CDR1 is MNHEY and CDR2 is SMNVEV (reference sequence). V was shortened by 5 bases and J by 0 bases, with 14 bases between the two germline ends. CDR3 in DNA: TGTGCCAGCAGTCCCTCGGGACTGTTTAGCAATCAGCCCCAGCATTTT. This encodes CASSPSGLFSNQPQHF.

Ten or more counts support this clonotype. The chain uses TRBV6-5 and TRBJ1-2, with a possible D match to TRBD1 (5 bases). Trimming cost V 2 bases and J 8 bases, with 12 bases left between them. The CDR3 runs 13 residues. The germline V gene has CDR1 MNHEY and CDR2 SVGAGI. Here the CDR3 DNA reads TGTGCCAGCAGTTACCGTGACAGCCGGGGCTACACCTTC. The encoded protein is CASSYRDSRGYTF.

This clonotype was recorded many times. The chain couples TRBV13 to TRBJ2-2; perhaps TRBD2 as D (6 bases). The CDR3 has 15 residues. CDR1 is PRHDT, CDR2 FYEKMQ, per germline (reference sequence). Between the trimmed V and J ends, which lost 5 bases and 7 bases, there was a span of 17 bases. CDR3: CASSGTGTQHGELFF. The CDR3, as DNA: TGTGCCAGCAGCGGAACCGGGACTCAACACGGGGAGCTGTTTTTT.

This clonotype showed up many times. This chain links TRBV5-6 with TRBJ1-5, with a weak D call TRBD1 (5 bases). This CDR3 contains 14 residues. V was cut by 4 bases and J by 6 bases, with 14 bases left in between. The germline gives CDR1 SGHDT, CDR2 YYEEEE. This chain's CDR3 is CASSHKGGGQPQHF. CDR3 in DNA: TGTGCCAGCAGCCATAAAGGTGGGGGTCAGCCCCAGCATTTT.

V and J are TRBV19 and TRBJ2-7; 9 bases line up with TRBD1. CDR3 length: 13 amino acids. Per germline, CDR1 LNHDA and CDR2 SQIVND (reference sequence). After removal of 6 bases from V and 4 bases from J, the junction contained 4 bases not matched to a gene. CDR3 nucleotides: TGTGCCAGTAGCGGGACAGGGCCTTACGAGCAGTACTTC. This encodes CASSGTGPYEQYF.

The table lists this clonotype with many counts. The chain has TRBV5-1 and TRBJ2-1, with D tentatively TRBD1 or TRBD2 (5 bases each). The CDR3 totals 15 residues. CDR1 is SGHRS, CDR2 YFSETQ, per germline. Trimming cost V 0 bases and J 8 bases, with 15 bases left between them. CDR3 nucleotides: TGCGCCAGCAGCTTGGGCAGACAGTCGAGGGATGAGCAGTTCTTC. Its translation is CASSLGRQSRDEQFF.

In this sample, this clonotype turned up many times. This chain links TRBV7-2 with TRBJ1-6; D is uncertain. CDR1 is SGHTA, CDR2 FQGNSA, per germline. The CDR3 runs 15 residues. Trimming took off 1 base at V and 14 bases at J, with 18 bases between the two ends. CDR3 region: CASSLGAAAPRSLHF. CDR3 nucleotides: TGTGCCAGCAGCTTAGGGGCGGCAGCTCCTCGATCCCTCCACTTT.

In its sample, this clonotype was seen many times. V usage is TRBV11-2 and J usage is TRBJ2-5; 11 bases are a match to TRBD2. Per germline, CDR1 SGHAT and CDR2 FQNNGV. This CDR3 comprises 16 residues. Trimming took 3 bases from V and 4 from J; bases not matched to a gene: 7. The DNA for the CDR3 is TGTGCCAGCAGCTTTCTAGCGGGGGGCGGGGGAGAGACCCAGTACTTC. It yields the protein CASSFLAGGGGETQYF.

In this sample, this clonotype turned up many times. The chain is built from TRBV5-1 and TRBJ1-4; D not resolved. The V and J ends lost 0 bases and 12 bases respectively, with 15 bases between them. Germline CDR1 is SGHRS and CDR2 is YFSETQ. The CDR3 loop spans 14 amino acids. The DNA of the CDR3 is TGCGCCAGCAGCTTGGAGGGAACCGACAAACAACTGTTTTTT. It encodes CASSLEGTDKQLFF.

This clonotype was seen ten or more times. V usage is TRBV7-2 and J usage is TRBJ1-1, with unresolved D. Germline V lookup: CDR1 SGHTA, CDR2 FQGNSA. The CDR3 totals 14 residues. Between the trimmed V and J ends, which lost 7 bases and 4 bases, there was a span of 16 bases. Written as DNA, the CDR3 is TGTGCCAGCAAGGGAGGAGACCCCCTCACTGAAGCTTTCTTT. Translating it yields CASKGGDPLTEAFF.

This clonotype was observed many times. The chain is built from TRBV7-2 and TRBJ2-2; D unclear. This CDR3 has 13 amino acids. V shed 6 bases and J shed 3 bases, with 8 bases lying between them. Germline V lookup: CDR1 SGHTA, CDR2 FQGNSA. CDR3 amino acids: CASRFRDTGELFF. The DNA for the CDR3 is TGTGCCAGCAGGTTCAGAGACACCGGGGAGCTGTTTTTT.

There are many counts of this clonotype. The V gene is TRBV18, the J gene TRBJ2-5; no firm D call. This CDR3 has 13 residues. CDR1 KGHSH and CDR2 LQKENI come from the germline V gene. V was shortened by 4 bases and J by 0 bases, with 6 bases between the two germline ends. The CDR3 here is CASSRQNQETQYF. The CDR3 DNA reads TGTGCCAGCTCACGCCAGAACCAAGAGACCCAGTACTTC.

This clonotype occurred many times. This chain joins TRBV9 and TRBJ2-1, with TRBD2 matching over 7 bases. This CDR3 comprises 15 residues. The junction had 8 bases not matched to a gene; V was cut back by 3 bases and J by 5 bases. CDR1 SGDLS and CDR2 YYNGEE come from the germline V gene. CDR3 nucleotide sequence: TGTGCCAGCAGCGAACACGGGACTACCAACAATGAGCAGTTCTTC. It codes for CASSEHGTTNNEQFF. The variable domain in full, with the rest retrieved from reference TRBV9 and TRBJ2-1, is DSGVTQTPKHLITATGQRVTLRCSPRSGDLSVYWYQQSLDQGLQFLIQYYNGEERAKGNILERFSAQQFPDLHSELNLSSLELGDSALYFCASSEHGTTNNEQFFGPGTRLTVL.

There are many counts of this clonotype. CDR3 DNA sequence: TGCGCCAGCAGCTTGGTGGGGGAAACCTACGAGCAGTACTTC. Its translation: CASSLVGETYEQYF. The rearrangement uses TRBV5-1 and TRBJ2-7; D could derive from TRBD1 or TRBD2 (5 bases each). Deletions cut 0 bases from V and 2 bases from J, with 9 bases between. Germline-derived CDR1 and CDR2 are SGHRS and YFSETQ. The CDR3 has 14 amino acids.

This clonotype was counted at least ten times. The chain links TRBV27 to TRBJ1-1; the D gene is possibly TRBD1 (5 bases). CDR1 is MNHEY, CDR2 SMNVEV, per germline (reference sequence). Trimming shortened V by 5 bases and J by 0 bases, and 19 bases separated the two germline ends. The CDR3 runs 17 residues. In nucleotides, the CDR3 is TGTGCCAGCAGTCACCTATACTATGGGGGTATGAACACTGAAGCTTTCTTT. Residues: CASSHLYYGGMNTEAFF.

This rearrangement joins TRBV29-1 to TRBJ1-1; unclear D gene. Germline CDR1 and CDR2: SQVTM and ANQGSEA. The CDR3 has 12 amino acids. Between the trimmed V and J ends, which lost 2 bases and 2 bases, there was a span of 6 bases. CDR3 nucleotides: TGCAGCGTTGAATCCCTTAACACTGAAGCTTTCTTT. Amino acids: CSVESLNTEAFF. Using reference TRBV29-1 and TRBJ1-1 for the parts outside the CDR3, the full variable domain is SAVISQKPSRDICQRGTSLTIQCQVDSQVTMMFWYRQQPGQSLTLIATANQGSEATYESGFVIDKFPISRPNLTFSTLTVSNMSPEDSSIYLCSVESLNTEAFFGQGTRLTVV.

The chain joins TRBV28 to TRBJ1-1, with D uncertain. Looked up from germline, CDR1 is MDHEN and CDR2 is SYDVKM. This CDR3 is built from 13 residues. With 4 bases removed from V and 0 bases from J, the gap between germline ends came to 6 bases. The CDR3 bases are TGTGCCAGCAGTTCTGTCCTGAACACTGAAGCTTTCTTT. Translation: CASSSVLNTEAFF.

At least ten counts were recorded for this clonotype. The genes are TRBV12-3 or TRBV12-4 and TRBJ1-2, with D uncertain. Deletions cut 5 bases from V and 8 bases from J, with 15 bases between. This CDR3 is built from 13 residues. The CDR3 DNA reads TGTGCCAGCAGTCACAACGAACGGACGGGCTACACCTTC. Protein sequence: CASSHNERTGYTF.

Many counts were recorded for this clonotype. This rearrangement joins TRBV20-1 to TRBJ2-1; D gene uncertain. The CDR3 consists of 13 residues. The V end lost 6 bases, the J end lost 2 bases, and 11 bases lay between the germline ends. Germline CDR1 is DFQATT and CDR2 is SNEGSKA (reference sequence). CDR3 DNA sequence: TGCAGTGCGGTTCGGCGGCCCTACAATGAGCAGTTCTTC. Translation gives CSAVRRPYNEQFF.

This clonotype was seen repeatedly, ten times or more. V is TRBV10-3 and J is TRBJ2-1; 8 positions agree with TRBD2. Germline-derived CDR1 and CDR2 are ENHRY and SYGVKD. The CDR3 runs 14 residues. The junction had 5 bases not matched to a gene; V was cut back by 5 bases and J by 5 bases. The CDR3 DNA sequence: TGTGCCATCAGTCAGCGGGAGTGGGACAATGAGCAGTTCTTC. It encodes CAISQREWDNEQFF.

The sample holds many counts of this clonotype. The chain links TRBV7-2 to TRBJ2-2; 12 nucleotides agree with TRBD1. In germline, CDR1 is SGHTA, CDR2 FQGNSA. V trimming: 4 bases; J trimming: 8 bases; junction bases outside the gene matches: 11. The CDR3 consists of 17 residues. This chain's CDR3 is CASSWLIGTGGGGELFF. Here the CDR3 DNA reads TGTGCCAGCAGCTGGCTAATCGGGACAGGGGGCGGGGGGGAGCTGTTTTTT.